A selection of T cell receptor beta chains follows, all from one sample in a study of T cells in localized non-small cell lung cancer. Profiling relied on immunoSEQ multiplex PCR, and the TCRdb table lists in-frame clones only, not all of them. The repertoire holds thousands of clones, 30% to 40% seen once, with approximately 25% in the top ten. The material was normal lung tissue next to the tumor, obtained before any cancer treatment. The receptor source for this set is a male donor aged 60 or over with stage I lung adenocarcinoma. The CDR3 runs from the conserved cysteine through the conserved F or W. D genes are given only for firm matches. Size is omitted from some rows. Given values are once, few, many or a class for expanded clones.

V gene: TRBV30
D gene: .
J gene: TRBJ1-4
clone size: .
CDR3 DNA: TGTGCCTGGAGCCCGAATGGGTTTGACGAAAAACTGTTTTTT
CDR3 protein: CAWSPNGFDEKLFF

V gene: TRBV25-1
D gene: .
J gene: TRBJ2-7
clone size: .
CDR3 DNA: TGTGCCAGCAGTGTGACTGATACCTACGAGCAGTACTTC
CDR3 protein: CASSVTDTYEQYF

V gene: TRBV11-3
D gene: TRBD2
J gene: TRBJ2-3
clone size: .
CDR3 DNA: TGTGCCAGCAGCTTAACGGGGGGGACCGACGGAGATACGCAGTATTTT
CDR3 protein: CASSLTGGTDGDTQYF

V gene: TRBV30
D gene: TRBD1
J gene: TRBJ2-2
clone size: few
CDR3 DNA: TGTGCCTGGATAAACAGGGGATCCGGGGAGCTGTTTTTT
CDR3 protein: CAWINRGSGELFF

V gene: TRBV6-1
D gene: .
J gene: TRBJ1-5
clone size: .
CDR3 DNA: TGTGCCAGCAGTGAAGTGAAAGATCAGCCCCAGCATTTT
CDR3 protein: CASSEVKDQPQHF

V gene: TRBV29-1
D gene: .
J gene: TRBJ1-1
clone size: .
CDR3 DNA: TGCAGCGTCCCTCGCGGGGGGCCCGGGGCTTTCTTT
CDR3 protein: CSVPRGGPGAFF

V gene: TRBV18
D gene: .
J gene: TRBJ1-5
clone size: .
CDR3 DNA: TGTGCCAGCTCACAAACCCAGGATCAGCCCCAGCATTTT
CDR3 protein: CASSQTQDQPQHF

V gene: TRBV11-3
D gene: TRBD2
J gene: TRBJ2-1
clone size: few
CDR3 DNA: TGTGCCAGCAGCTTAGGGCTAGCGGGAAGGAATGAGCAGTTCTTC
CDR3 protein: CASSLGLAGRNEQFF

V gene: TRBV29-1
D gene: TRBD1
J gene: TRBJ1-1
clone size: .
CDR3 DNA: TGCAGCGTCAACAGGGGGGTGAACACTGAAGCTTTCTTT
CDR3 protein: CSVNRGVNTEAFF

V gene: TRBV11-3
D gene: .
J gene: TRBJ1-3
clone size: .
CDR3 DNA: TGTGCCAGCAGCTTAGATCGCGGGTCCCTTCGGCGAAACACCATATATTTT
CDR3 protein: CASSLDRGSLRRNTIYF

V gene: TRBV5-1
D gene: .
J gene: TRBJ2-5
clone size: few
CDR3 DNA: TGCGCCAGCAGCTTGGTCGGGACGGACTCCCAAGAAACCCAGTACTTC
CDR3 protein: CASSLVGTDSQETQYF

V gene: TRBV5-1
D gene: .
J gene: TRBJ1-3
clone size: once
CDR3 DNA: TGCGCCAGCTTCCCCGGGGGTTCCTCTGGAAACACCATATATTTT
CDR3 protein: CASFPGGSSGNTIYF

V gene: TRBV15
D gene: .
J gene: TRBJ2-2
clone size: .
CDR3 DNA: TGTGCCACCAGCAGAGGGCAGGATATCGGGGAGCTGTTTTTT
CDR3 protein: CATSRGQDIGELFF

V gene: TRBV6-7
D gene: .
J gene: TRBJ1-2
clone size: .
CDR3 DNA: TGTGCCAGCAGTCCAGGACCGGGTGGCTACACCTTC
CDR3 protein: CASSPGPGGYTF

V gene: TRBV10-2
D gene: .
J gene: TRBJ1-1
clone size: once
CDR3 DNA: TGCGCCAGCAGTGAGTTCCCAAGGGCGGAATCTTTCTTT
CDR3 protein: CASSEFPRAESFF

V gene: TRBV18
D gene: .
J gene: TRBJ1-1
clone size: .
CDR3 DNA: TGTGCCAGCTCACAAACGGGGACGAGGACTGAAGCTTTCTTT
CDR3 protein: CASSQTGTRTEAFF

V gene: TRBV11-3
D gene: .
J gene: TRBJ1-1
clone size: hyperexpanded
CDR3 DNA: TGTGCCAGCAGCTTCATAGGGGTCGACACTGAAGCTTTCTTT
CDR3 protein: CASSFIGVDTEAFF

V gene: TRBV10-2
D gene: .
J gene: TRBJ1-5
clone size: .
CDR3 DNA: TGCGCCAGCAAGGAGACCCGCAATCAGCCCCAGCATTTT
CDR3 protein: CASKETRNQPQHF

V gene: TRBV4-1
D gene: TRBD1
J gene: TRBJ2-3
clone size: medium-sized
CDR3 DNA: TGCGCCAGCAGCCAAGAAATGACCGGGACAGGGAACACAGATACGCAGTATTTT
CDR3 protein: CASSQEMTGTGNTDTQYF

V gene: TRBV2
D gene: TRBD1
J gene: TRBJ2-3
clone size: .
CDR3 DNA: TGTGCCAGCAGTAACCGACAGGGGGCAACAGATACGCAGTATTTT
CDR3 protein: CASSNRQGATDTQYF

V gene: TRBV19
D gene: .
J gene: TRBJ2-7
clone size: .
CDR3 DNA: TGTGCCAGTAGTACCCGGGCCTCCGTCGAGCAGTACTTC
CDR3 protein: CASSTRASVEQYF

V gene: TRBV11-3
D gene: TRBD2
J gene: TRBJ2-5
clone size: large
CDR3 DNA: TGTGCCAGCAGCTTAAAGGGACTAGCGGGGCCGGGGGACGTCCAGTACTTC
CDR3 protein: CASSLKGLAGPGDVQYF

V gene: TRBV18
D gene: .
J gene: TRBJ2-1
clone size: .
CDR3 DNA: TGTGCCAGCTCACCACCGGGAGGGGGTTCTGGTGAGCAGTTCTTC
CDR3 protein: CASSPPGGGSGEQFF

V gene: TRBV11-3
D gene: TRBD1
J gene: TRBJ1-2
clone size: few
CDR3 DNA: TGTGCCAGCAGTCCACAGGGGGAGGCCTATGGCTACACCTTC
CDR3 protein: CASSPQGEAYGYTF

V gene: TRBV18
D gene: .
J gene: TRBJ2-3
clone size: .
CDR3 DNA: TGTGCCAGCTCACCTACCCGGGGTATAGATACGCAGTATTTT
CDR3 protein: CASSPTRGIDTQYF

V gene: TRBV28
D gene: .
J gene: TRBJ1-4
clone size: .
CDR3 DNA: TGTGCCAGCAGTTTTATTGGTGGGGCAGGGTATGAAAAACTGTTTTTT
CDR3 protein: CASSFIGGAGYEKLFF

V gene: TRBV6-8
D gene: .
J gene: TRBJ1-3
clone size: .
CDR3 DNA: TGTGCCAGCAGTTACAGTCCCCAAGGAAACACCATATATTTT
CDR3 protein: CASSYSPQGNTIYF

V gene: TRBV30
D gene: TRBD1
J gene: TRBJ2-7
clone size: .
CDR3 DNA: TGTGCCTGGAGCGGGACAGGGGTTGCCTACGAGCAGTACTTC
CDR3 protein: CAWSGTGVAYEQYF

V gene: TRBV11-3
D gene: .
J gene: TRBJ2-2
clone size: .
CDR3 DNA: TGTGCCAGCAGCTTGGGATCCGGGTTGACACTGGAGCTGTTTTTT
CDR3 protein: CASSLGSGLTLELFF

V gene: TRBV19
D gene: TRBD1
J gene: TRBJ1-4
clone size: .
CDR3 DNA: TGTGCCAGTAGTCCGACAGGGGAGAAAGAAAAACTGTTTTTT
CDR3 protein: CASSPTGEKEKLFF

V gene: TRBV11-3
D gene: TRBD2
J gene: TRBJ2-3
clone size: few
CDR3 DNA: TGTGCCAGCAGCGTCAGAGGGGGGGGACTAGCATATGATACGCAGTATTTT
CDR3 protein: CASSVRGGGLAYDTQYF

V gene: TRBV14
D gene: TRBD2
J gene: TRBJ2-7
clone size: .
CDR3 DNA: TGTGCCAGCAGCGGGGGACTAGCCCCTACCTACGAGCAGTACTTC
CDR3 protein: CASSGGLAPTYEQYF

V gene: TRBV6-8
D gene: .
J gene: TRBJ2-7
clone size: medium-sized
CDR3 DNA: TGTGCCAGCAAGTCCCGGGGCAGGGTCTTCGAGCAGTACTTC
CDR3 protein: CASKSRGRVFEQYF

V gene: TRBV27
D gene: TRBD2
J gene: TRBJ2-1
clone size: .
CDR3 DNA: TGTGCCAGCAGTTTGTTGAGCGGGAGTGGCAATGAGCAGTTCTTC
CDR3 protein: CASSLLSGSGNEQFF

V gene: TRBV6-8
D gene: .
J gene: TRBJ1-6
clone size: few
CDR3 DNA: TGTGCCAGCAGTTACTCCCCTTCGGGGGTGAGTAATTCACCCCTCCACTTT
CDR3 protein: CASSYSPSGVSNSPLHF

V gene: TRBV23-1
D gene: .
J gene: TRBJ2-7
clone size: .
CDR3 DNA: TGCGCCAGCAGTCAGCCCTCTGGTAACGACGAGCAGTACTTC
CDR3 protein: CASSQPSGNDEQYF

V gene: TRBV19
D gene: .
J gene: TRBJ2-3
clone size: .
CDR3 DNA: TGTGCCAGTAGTACCCTTCCCCAGGGCGATAGCACAGATACGCAGTATTTT
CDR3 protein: CASSTLPQGDSTDTQYF

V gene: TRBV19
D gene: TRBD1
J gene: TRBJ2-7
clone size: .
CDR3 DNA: TGTGCCAGTAGTCCCCAGGGGGCCTTTTGGGAGCAGTACTTC
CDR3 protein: CASSPQGAFWEQYF

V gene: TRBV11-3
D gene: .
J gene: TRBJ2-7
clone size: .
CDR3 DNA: TGTGCCAGCAGCCCCCACTTCTCGAGGCACTACGAGCAGTACTTC
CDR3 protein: CASSPHFSRHYEQYF